The present TCR beta chain was sequenced within a study of T cell repertoires in cytomegalovirus infection. As for the study in general: CMV infection and matching HLA type were both indicated by public TCR beta signatures.

The CDR3 is made up of 14 amino acids. Germline V CDR1 and CDR2: SGHTA, FQGNSA. The ends were cut back, 5 bases at V and 7 bases at J, with 17 bases in the middle. This clonotype was seen ten or more times. TCRdb called the reads again in MiXCR, with one record for every CDR3 protein. The top ten clones hold about 16% of a sample with 200,000 to 300,000 distinct CDR3 sequences, less than 9.5% of them seen once. The V call is TRBV7-2, the J call TRBJ1-2, with D perhaps TRBD1 (6 bases). Sequencing was performed on PBMCs. This receptor was obtained from a human donor in good health (CMV status not recorded). Some clones in this sample may be carry-over from other donors' samples. The CDR3 coding sequence is TGTGCCAGCAGCCCCAACACGGCGGGGGCTGGCTACACCTTC. Its protein is CASSPNTAGAGYTF. The full variable domain, completed using reference TRBV7-2 and TRBJ1-2, is GAGVSQSPSNKVTEKGKDVELRCDPISGHTALYWYRQSLGQGLEFLIYFQGNSAPDKSGLPSDRFSAERTGGSVSTLTIQRTQQEDSAVYLCASSPNTAGAGYTFGSGTRLTVV.